This entry is about one T cell receptor beta chain. This sample was included in a study of T cells in tuberculosis. TCRdb's table, derived via immunoSEQ multiplex PCR, lists solely in-frame clones and lacks some. The sample holds about 35,000 clones; approximately 93% are singletons and the top ten take about 7.5%. Trimming removed 6 bases from V and 5 bases from J; junction bases left unmatched: 9. The CDR3 is made up of 15 amino acids. Germline CDR1 and CDR2: SEHNR and FQNEAQ (reference sequence). The chain combines TRBV7-9 with TRBJ1-2; 10 bases fit TRBD1. The TCR comes from a donor between 10 and 29 years old with latent tuberculosis or without tuberculosis infection. The sequenced material came from PBMCs. CDR3 region: CASRPDRGLGYGYTF. CDR3 nucleotide sequence: TGTGCCAGCAGGCCCGACAGGGGGCTCGGATATGGCTACACCTTC.